This T cell receptor (beta chain) comes out of a study of cytomegalovirus exposure and HLA in healthy donors. Study as a whole: Genotyping showed roughly 81% of approximately 430 donors falling in the Caucasian-associated ancestry cluster.

General observations from the study: Links to common viral pathogens appeared, in a later analysis, for several of the most significant clusters. Fewer than 20,000 TCR beta sequences were associated with HLA alleles at 0.05 false discovery rate in a later analysis. Rates of TCR association differed by HLA locus in a later analysis, with DRB1 highest and HLA-C lowest.

Trimming stripped 5 bases from V and 3 bases from J, with 11 bases between. The CDR3 totals 14 residues. CDR1 MNHEY and CDR2 SMNVEV come from the germline V gene (reference sequence). About this clone: Its antigen is unidentified.

PCR was performed using 60 Vbeta and 13 Jbeta primers. The protocol was immunoSEQ multiplex PCR, while the TCRdb copy is restricted to in-frame clones and leaves out a portion. Of approximately 110,000 clones in the sample, 74% are singletons; the top ten hold 2% to 3%. This chain links TRBV27 with TRBJ2-1; no firm D call. The source of this sequence is a man aged 50-59 years in good health and CMV-seropositive. Sequenced input: PBMCs. The CDR3 DNA reads as TGTGCCAGCAGTGCCAGACTGGGCTACAATGAGCAGTTCTTC. Its protein is CASSARLGYNEQFF.